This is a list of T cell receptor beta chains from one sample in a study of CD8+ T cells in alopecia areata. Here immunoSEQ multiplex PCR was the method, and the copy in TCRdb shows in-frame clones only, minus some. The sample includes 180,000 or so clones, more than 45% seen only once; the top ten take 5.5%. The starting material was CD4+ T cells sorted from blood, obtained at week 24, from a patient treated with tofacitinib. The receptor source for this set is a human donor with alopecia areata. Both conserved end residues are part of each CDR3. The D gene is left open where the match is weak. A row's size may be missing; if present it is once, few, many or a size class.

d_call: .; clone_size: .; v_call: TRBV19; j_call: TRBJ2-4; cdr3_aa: CASSQSMGPQNIQYF; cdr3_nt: TGTGCCAGTAGTCAGTCAATGGGCCCTCAAAACATTCAGTACTTC
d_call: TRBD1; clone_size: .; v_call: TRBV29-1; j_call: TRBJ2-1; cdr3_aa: CSVDRGQGANEQFF; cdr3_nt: TGCAGCGTTGATCGCGGACAGGGGGCGAATGAGCAGTTCTTC
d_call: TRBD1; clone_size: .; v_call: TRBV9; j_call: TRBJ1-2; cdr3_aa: CASSVQGGYGYTF; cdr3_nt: TGTGCCAGCAGCGTACAGGGGGGCTATGGCTACACCTTC
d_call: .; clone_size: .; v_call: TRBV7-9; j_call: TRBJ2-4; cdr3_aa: CASSLEGASIQYF; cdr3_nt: TGTGCCAGCAGCTTAGAAGGAGCGAGCATTCAGTACTTC
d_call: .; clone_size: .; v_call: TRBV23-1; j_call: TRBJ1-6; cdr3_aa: CASSQSGRSNSPLHF; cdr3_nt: TGCGCCAGCAGTCAATCGGGGAGATCCAATTCACCCCTCCACTTT
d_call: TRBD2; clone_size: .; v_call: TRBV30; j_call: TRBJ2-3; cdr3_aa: CAWSWGLADTDTQYF; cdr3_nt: TGTGCCTGGAGTTGGGGACTAGCGGACACAGATACGCAGTATTTT
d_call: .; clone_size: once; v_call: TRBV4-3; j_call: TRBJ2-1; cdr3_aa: CASSQDLSSYNEQFF; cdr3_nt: TGCGCCAGCAGCCAAGATTTAAGCTCCTACAATGAGCAGTTCTTC
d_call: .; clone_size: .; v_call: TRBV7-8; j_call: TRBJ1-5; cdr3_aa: CASGEEARGQPQHF; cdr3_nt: TGTGCCAGCGGGGAAGAGGCGAGGGGTCAGCCCCAGCATTTT
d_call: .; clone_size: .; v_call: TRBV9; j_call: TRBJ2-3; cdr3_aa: CASSINILDTDTQYF; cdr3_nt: TGTGCCAGCAGCATTAACATCCTAGACACAGATACGCAGTATTTT
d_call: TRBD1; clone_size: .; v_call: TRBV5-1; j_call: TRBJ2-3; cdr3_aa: CASSPRGRAEDTQYF; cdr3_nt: TGCGCCAGCAGCCCGAGGGGGCGGGCGGAAGATACGCAGTATTTT
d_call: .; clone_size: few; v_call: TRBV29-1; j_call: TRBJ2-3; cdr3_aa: CSVSTSTDTQYF; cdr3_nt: TGCAGCGTTAGCACTAGCACAGATACGCAGTATTTT
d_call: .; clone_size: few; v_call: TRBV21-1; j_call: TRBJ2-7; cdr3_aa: CARRAHSHEQYF; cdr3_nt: TGTGCCAGGAGGGCTCACTCCCACGAGCAGTACTTC
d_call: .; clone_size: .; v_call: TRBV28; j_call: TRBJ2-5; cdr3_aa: CASSPSLETQYF; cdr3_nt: TGTGCCAGCAGTCCAAGCCTAGAGACCCAGTACTTC
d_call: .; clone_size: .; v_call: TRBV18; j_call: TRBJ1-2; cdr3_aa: CASSPTMGSYGYTF; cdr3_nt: TGTGCCAGCTCACCGACAATGGGGTCCTATGGCTACACCTTC
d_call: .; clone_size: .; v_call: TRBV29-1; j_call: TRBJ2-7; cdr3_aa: CSVEKAFEQYF; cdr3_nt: TGCAGCGTTGAAAAGGCATTCGAGCAGTACTTC
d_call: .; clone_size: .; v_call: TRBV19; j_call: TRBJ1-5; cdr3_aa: CASSMRGFSNQPQHF; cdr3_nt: TGTGCCAGTAGTATGAGGGGATTTAGCAATCAGCCCCAGCATTTT
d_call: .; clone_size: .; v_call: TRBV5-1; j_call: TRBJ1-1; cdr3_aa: CASSSEMLLSEAFF; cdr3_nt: TGCGCCAGCAGCAGTGAGATGCTGCTCTCTGAAGCTTTCTTT
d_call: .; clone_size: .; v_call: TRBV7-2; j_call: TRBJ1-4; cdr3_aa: CASSPLAGEKLFF; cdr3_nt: TGTGCCAGCAGCCCGCTGGCGGGTGAAAAACTGTTTTTT
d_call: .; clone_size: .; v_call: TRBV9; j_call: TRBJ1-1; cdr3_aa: CASSPSQGDTEAFF; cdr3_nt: TGTGCCAGCAGTCCTAGTCAGGGAGACACTGAAGCTTTCTTT
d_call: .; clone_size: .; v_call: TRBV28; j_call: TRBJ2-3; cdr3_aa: CASSPRVSTDTQYF; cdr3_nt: TGTGCCAGCAGTCCTCGGGTGTCCACAGATACGCAGTATTTT
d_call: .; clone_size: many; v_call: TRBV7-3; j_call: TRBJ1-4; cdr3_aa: CASSFTGATNEKLFF; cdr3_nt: TGTGCCAGCAGCTTTACAGGTGCAACTAATGAAAAACTGTTTTTT
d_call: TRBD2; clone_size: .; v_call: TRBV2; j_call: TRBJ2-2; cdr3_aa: CASRLLAGRTGELFF; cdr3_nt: TGTGCCAGCAGGCTACTAGCGGGTAGAACCGGGGAGCTGTTTTTT
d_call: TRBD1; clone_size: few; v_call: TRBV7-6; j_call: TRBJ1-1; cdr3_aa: CASSQDRESEAFF; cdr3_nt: TGTGCCAGCAGCCAGGACAGGGAAAGTGAAGCTTTCTTT
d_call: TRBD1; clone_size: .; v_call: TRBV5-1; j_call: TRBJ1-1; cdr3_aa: CASSLTGEDTEAFF; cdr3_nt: TGCGCCAGCAGCTTGACAGGGGAAGACACTGAAGCTTTCTTT
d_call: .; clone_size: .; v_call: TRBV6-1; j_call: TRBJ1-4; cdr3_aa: CASSTDATNEKLFF; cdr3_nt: TGTGCCAGCAGTACGGATGCAACTAATGAAAAACTGTTTTTT
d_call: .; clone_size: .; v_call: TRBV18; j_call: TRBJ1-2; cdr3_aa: CASSPPTSRSYGYTF; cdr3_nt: TGTGCCAGCTCACCACCAACCAGTAGGAGCTATGGCTACACCTTC
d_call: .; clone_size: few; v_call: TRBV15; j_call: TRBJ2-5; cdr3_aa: CATSRDGGGTQYF; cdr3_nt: TGTGCCACCAGCAGAGATGGGGGCGGGACCCAGTACTTC
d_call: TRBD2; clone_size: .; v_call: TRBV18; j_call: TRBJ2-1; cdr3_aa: CASSAQVAGADEQFF; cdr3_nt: TGTGCCAGCTCAGCACAGGTAGCGGGAGCCGATGAGCAGTTCTTC
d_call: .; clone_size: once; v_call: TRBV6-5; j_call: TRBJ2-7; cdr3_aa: CASRITGTSYEQYF; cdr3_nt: TGTGCCAGCAGGATCACAGGGACCTCCTACGAGCAGTACTTC
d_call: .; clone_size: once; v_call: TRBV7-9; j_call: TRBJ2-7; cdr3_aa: CASTFQGPFGGEQYF; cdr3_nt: TGTGCCAGCACCTTTCAGGGCCCATTCGGAGGCGAGCAGTACTTC
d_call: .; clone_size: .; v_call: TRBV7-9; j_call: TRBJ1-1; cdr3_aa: CASSLKAPTPDTEAFF; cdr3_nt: TGTGCCAGCAGCTTAAAAGCCCCTACCCCGGACACTGAAGCTTTCTTT
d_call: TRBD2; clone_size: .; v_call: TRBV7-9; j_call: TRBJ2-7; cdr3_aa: CASSLELASGRAHEQYF; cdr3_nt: TGTGCCAGCAGCTTAGAATTGGCTAGCGGGAGGGCCCACGAGCAGTACTTC
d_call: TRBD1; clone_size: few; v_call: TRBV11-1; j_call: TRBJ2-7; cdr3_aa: CASSFFDRGLFTEQYF; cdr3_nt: TGTGCCAGCAGCTTTTTCGACAGGGGCCTCTTTACCGAGCAGTACTTC
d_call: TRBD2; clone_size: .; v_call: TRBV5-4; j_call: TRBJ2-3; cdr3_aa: CASERGGFTDTQYF; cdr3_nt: TGTGCCAGCGAGCGGGGGGGTTTCACAGATACGCAGTATTTT
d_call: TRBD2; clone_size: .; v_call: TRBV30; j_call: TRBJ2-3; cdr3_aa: CAWSVHGTSGTDTQYF; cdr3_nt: TGTGCCTGGAGTGTACACGGGACTAGCGGCACAGATACGCAGTATTTT
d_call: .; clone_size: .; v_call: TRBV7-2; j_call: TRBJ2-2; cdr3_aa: CASSPIVSTGELFF; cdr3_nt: TGTGCCAGCAGCCCGATTGTTAGCACCGGGGAGCTGTTTTTT
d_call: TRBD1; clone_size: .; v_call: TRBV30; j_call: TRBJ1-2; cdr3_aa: CAWSSQGVGYTF; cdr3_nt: TGTGCCTGGAGTTCGCAGGGGGTAGGCTACACCTTC
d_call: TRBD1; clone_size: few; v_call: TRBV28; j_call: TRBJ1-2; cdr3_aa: CASSWGQGHGYTF; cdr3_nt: TGTGCCAGCAGTTGGGGACAGGGGCATGGCTACACCTTC
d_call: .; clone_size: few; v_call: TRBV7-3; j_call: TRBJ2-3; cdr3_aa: CASSSRSGDTQYF; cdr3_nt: TGTGCCAGCAGCTCCCGATCGGGGGATACGCAGTATTTT
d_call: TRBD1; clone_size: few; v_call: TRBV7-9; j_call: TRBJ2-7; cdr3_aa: CASSYRDRPYEQYF; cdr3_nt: TGTGCCAGCAGCTACCGGGACAGGCCCTACGAGCAGTACTTC
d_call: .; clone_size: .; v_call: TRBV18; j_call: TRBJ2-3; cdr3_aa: CASSQGVDTQYF; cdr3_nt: TGTGCCAGCTCTCAAGGGGTTGATACGCAGTATTTT
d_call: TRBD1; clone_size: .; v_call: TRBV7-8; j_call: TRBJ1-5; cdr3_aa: CASSSDRVNQPQHF; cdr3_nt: TGTGCCAGCAGCTCCGACAGGGTTAATCAGCCCCAGCATTTT
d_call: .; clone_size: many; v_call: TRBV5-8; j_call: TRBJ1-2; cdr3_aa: CASSLLGGYTF; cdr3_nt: TGTGCCAGCAGCTTGTTGGGAGGCTACACCTTC
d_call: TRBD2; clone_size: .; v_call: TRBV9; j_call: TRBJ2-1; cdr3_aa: CASSGRGEYEQFF; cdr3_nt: TGTGCCAGCAGCGGACGGGGGGAATATGAGCAGTTCTTC
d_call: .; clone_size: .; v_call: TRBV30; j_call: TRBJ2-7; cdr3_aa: CAWRGTQHSYEQYF; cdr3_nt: TGTGCCTGGAGAGGGACGCAGCATTCCTACGAGCAGTACTTC
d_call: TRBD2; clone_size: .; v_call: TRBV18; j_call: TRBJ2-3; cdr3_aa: CASSSGLAGTDTQYF; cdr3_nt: TGTGCCAGCTCATCCGGACTAGCGGGAACAGATACGCAGTATTTT
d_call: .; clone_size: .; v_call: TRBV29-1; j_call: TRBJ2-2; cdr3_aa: CSVDRGATGELFF; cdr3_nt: TGCAGCGTTGACAGGGGTGCCACCGGGGAGCTGTTTTTT
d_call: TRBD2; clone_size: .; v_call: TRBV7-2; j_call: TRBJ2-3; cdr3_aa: CASSLAIGGRAQDTQYF; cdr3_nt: TGTGCCAGCAGCTTAGCGATCGGCGGGAGGGCCCAAGATACGCAGTATTTT